This record looks at one T cell receptor beta chain sequence and its context. The protocol was immunoSEQ multiplex PCR, while the TCRdb copy is restricted to in-frame clones and leaves out a portion. Here the sample spans a few hundred thousand clones, 85% to 90% being singletons. People in the exposed group encountered a COVID-19 case within 2 weeks before entering the study. The sample belongs to a study of blood T cell repertoires in COVID-19. Study-level background: Some COVID-19 samples were acute and others convalescent; all came from the United States, Italy and Spain.

Germline CDR1 reads LNHDA; CDR2 reads SQIVND (reference sequence). The V segment lost 4 bases and the J segment 0 bases; nucleotides outside the gene matches: 6. The CDR3 is made up of 16 amino acids. What was sequenced was PBMCs or T cells enriched from blood (not recorded which). This TCR derives from a woman aged 45-59 years who had been exposed to COVID-19. This rearrangement joins TRBV19 to TRBJ2-3, with 8 nucleotides matching TRBD2. CDR3 bases: TGTGCCAGTAGTAGACGGGGGGGACCCAGCACAGATACGCAGTATTTT. It codes for CASSRRGGPSTDTQYF. Together with reference TRBV19 and TRBJ2-3, the CDR3 gives the full variable domain: DGGITQSPKYLFRKEGQNVTLSCEQNLNHDAMYWYRQDPGQGLRLIYYSQIVNDFQKGDIAEGYSVSREKKESFPLTVTSAQKNPTAFYLCASSRRGGPSTDTQYFGPGTRLTVL.